Listed below are T cell receptor beta chains from one sample, sequenced in a study of cytomegalovirus exposure and HLA in healthy donors. Data came from immunoSEQ multiplex PCR; TCRdb stores just in-frame clones and leaves some out. The sample has under 80,000 clones; 94% are singletons. Sample: PBMCs. These receptor sequences come from a woman younger than 35 in good health and CMV-seronegative. Each CDR3 is given with its conserved first and last residue. Fields, in order: CDR3 DNA, CDR3 protein, J gene, clone size, D gene, V gene. D genes are given only for firm matches. Only part of the rows carry a size: once, few, many, or a class if the clone is expanded.

CDR3 DNA: TGTGCCAGTTCATTCGGACAGGGGGACACTGAAGCTTTCTTT
CDR3 protein: CASSFGQGDTEAFF
J gene: TRBJ1-1
clone size: .
D gene: TRBD1
V gene: TRBV19

CDR3 DNA: TGCAGCGTCAGACAGGGATTGAACACTGAAGCTTTCTTT
CDR3 protein: CSVRQGLNTEAFF
J gene: TRBJ1-1
clone size: .
D gene: TRBD1
V gene: TRBV29-1

CDR3 DNA: TGCGCCAGCAGCCAGAGCTTCGGGACTCGTGCTTACGAGCAGTACTTC
CDR3 protein: CASSQSFGTRAYEQYF
J gene: TRBJ2-7
clone size: .
D gene: .
V gene: TRBV4-1

CDR3 DNA: TGTGCCAGCAGTTTAAGCGGGGCTAATCAGCCCCAGCATTTT
CDR3 protein: CASSLSGANQPQHF
J gene: TRBJ1-5
clone size: .
D gene: .
V gene: TRBV27

CDR3 DNA: TGTGCCAGCAGCATCAGGGGGCAAAACACTGAAGCTTTCTTT
CDR3 protein: CASSIRGQNTEAFF
J gene: TRBJ1-1
clone size: .
D gene: TRBD1
V gene: TRBV5-6

CDR3 DNA: TGTGCCAGCAGCTTAGGGTTGGTCAGAAGAAACTATGGCTACACCTTC
CDR3 protein: CASSLGLVRRNYGYTF
J gene: TRBJ1-2
clone size: .
D gene: .
V gene: TRBV7-2

CDR3 DNA: TGTGCCAGCAGCCCCCTTGTGCCCCCCTCAGGAAAGACCGGGGAGCTGTTTTTT
CDR3 protein: CASSPLVPPSGKTGELFF
J gene: TRBJ2-2
clone size: .
D gene: .
V gene: TRBV28

CDR3 DNA: TGTGCCAGTAGTGCGTCCCTGAACACTGAAGCTTTCTTT
CDR3 protein: CASSASLNTEAFF
J gene: TRBJ1-1
clone size: .
D gene: .
V gene: TRBV19

CDR3 DNA: TGTGCCAGCAGCCAAGATTTGAGTGGGACTTTAATCCCCGGGGAGCTGTTTTTT
CDR3 protein: CASSQDLSGTLIPGELFF
J gene: TRBJ2-2
clone size: .
D gene: .
V gene: TRBV4-2

CDR3 DNA: TGTGCCATCAGTGATCCAGGGACAGGGGAAACCTACGAGCAGTACTTC
CDR3 protein: CAISDPGTGETYEQYF
J gene: TRBJ2-7
clone size: .
D gene: TRBD1
V gene: TRBV10-3

CDR3 DNA: TGTGCCAGCAGCCCGACAGGGGGCGTCACCTACGAGCAGTACTTC
CDR3 protein: CASSPTGGVTYEQYF
J gene: TRBJ2-7
clone size: .
D gene: TRBD1
V gene: TRBV2

CDR3 DNA: TGTGCCAGCAGCCTTAGACTAGCGATCACCTCCTACGAGCAGTACTTC
CDR3 protein: CASSLRLAITSYEQYF
J gene: TRBJ2-7
clone size: few
D gene: TRBD2
V gene: TRBV5-5

CDR3 DNA: TGTGCCAGCTCACCCGCCTCCGGACTAGCGGCCAACACCGGGGAGCTGTTTTTT
CDR3 protein: CASSPASGLAANTGELFF
J gene: TRBJ2-2
clone size: .
D gene: TRBD2
V gene: TRBV18

CDR3 DNA: TGTGCCAGCAGCTCAACCGGGACAGAAGGCTCCTACGAGCAGTACTTC
CDR3 protein: CASSSTGTEGSYEQYF
J gene: TRBJ2-7
clone size: .
D gene: TRBD1
V gene: TRBV13

CDR3 DNA: TGTGCCAGCAGCCCCAGGGTGAACACTGAAGCTTTCTTT
CDR3 protein: CASSPRVNTEAFF
J gene: TRBJ1-1
clone size: .
D gene: .
V gene: TRBV6-6

CDR3 DNA: TGTGCCAGCATGGAGTGGAACAATCAGCCCCAGCATTTT
CDR3 protein: CASMEWNNQPQHF
J gene: TRBJ1-5
clone size: .
D gene: .
V gene: TRBV2

CDR3 DNA: TGTGCCAGCAGGTTTACTAGCGGGAGGTTCCCCGGGGAGCTGTTTTTT
CDR3 protein: CASRFTSGRFPGELFF
J gene: TRBJ2-2
clone size: .
D gene: TRBD2
V gene: TRBV5-4

CDR3 DNA: TGTGCCAGCAGCTTAGTTTCCCCCGACAGCAAAACCTACAATGAGCAGTTCTTC
CDR3 protein: CASSLVSPDSKTYNEQFF
J gene: TRBJ2-1
clone size: .
D gene: .
V gene: TRBV7-8

CDR3 DNA: TGTGCCAGTAGGGAGACACAGGGGTTTCGGGAGACCCAGTACTTC
CDR3 protein: CASRETQGFRETQYF
J gene: TRBJ2-5
clone size: once
D gene: TRBD1
V gene: TRBV19

CDR3 DNA: TGTGCCAGCAGTACCCGGACAGGGCCAGGAAACACCATATATTTT
CDR3 protein: CASSTRTGPGNTIYF
J gene: TRBJ1-3
clone size: .
D gene: TRBD1
V gene: TRBV28

CDR3 DNA: TGTGCCAGCAGCTATACAGGACAGTCCTACGAGCAGTACTTC
CDR3 protein: CASSYTGQSYEQYF
J gene: TRBJ2-7
clone size: .
D gene: .
V gene: TRBV7-9

CDR3 DNA: TGTGCCAGCAGCCCAGGGGTCTATGGCTACACCTTC
CDR3 protein: CASSPGVYGYTF
J gene: TRBJ1-2
clone size: few
D gene: .
V gene: TRBV28

CDR3 DNA: TGCGCCAGCAGCCAACCTGGACTAGAAGAGACCCAGTACTTC
CDR3 protein: CASSQPGLEETQYF
J gene: TRBJ2-5
clone size: .
D gene: TRBD2
V gene: TRBV4-1

CDR3 DNA: TGTGCCAGCAGCCCGAGACCCGGGAATAATGAAAAACTGTTTTTT
CDR3 protein: CASSPRPGNNEKLFF
J gene: TRBJ1-4
clone size: .
D gene: .
V gene: TRBV7-8

CDR3 DNA: TGTGCCAGCAGCTTAGGTCGGGACAGGGGGACCGGGGAGCTGTTTTTT
CDR3 protein: CASSLGRDRGTGELFF
J gene: TRBJ2-2
clone size: few
D gene: TRBD1
V gene: TRBV7-6

CDR3 DNA: TGTGCCAGCTCACCACCGCTACAGGGGAAACACACAGATACGCAGTATTTT
CDR3 protein: CASSPPLQGKHTDTQYF
J gene: TRBJ2-3
clone size: .
D gene: TRBD1
V gene: TRBV18

CDR3 DNA: TGTGCCAGCAGTTCGACAGGGTTTGGCTACGAGCAGTACTTC
CDR3 protein: CASSSTGFGYEQYF
J gene: TRBJ2-7
clone size: .
D gene: TRBD1
V gene: TRBV27

CDR3 DNA: TGTGCCAGCAGTTTTGGGGGCCAGAATGAAAAACTGTTTTTT
CDR3 protein: CASSFGGQNEKLFF
J gene: TRBJ1-4
clone size: .
D gene: .
V gene: TRBV28

CDR3 DNA: TGTGCCAGCAGCTTGGGACAGAGTATACCCTATGGCTACACCTTC
CDR3 protein: CASSLGQSIPYGYTF
J gene: TRBJ1-2
clone size: .
D gene: .
V gene: TRBV5-5

CDR3 DNA: TGTGCCAGCACGGGGACAAGTGGTACAGATGAGCAGTTCTTC
CDR3 protein: CASTGTSGTDEQFF
J gene: TRBJ2-1
clone size: .
D gene: .
V gene: TRBV6-1

CDR3 DNA: TGTGCCAGCAGCTTAGGGGGGGCGCACTACAATGAGCAGTTCTTC
CDR3 protein: CASSLGGAHYNEQFF
J gene: TRBJ2-1
clone size: .
D gene: .
V gene: TRBV13

CDR3 DNA: TGTGCCACACAGGAGTTCCCCTACGAGCAGTACTTC
CDR3 protein: CATQEFPYEQYF
J gene: TRBJ2-7
clone size: .
D gene: .
V gene: TRBV7-9

CDR3 DNA: TGTGCCAGCACTTTTTCTCCGGGACAGGGCCACTACGAGCAGTACTTC
CDR3 protein: CASTFSPGQGHYEQYF
J gene: TRBJ2-7
clone size: .
D gene: TRBD1
V gene: TRBV2

CDR3 DNA: TGTGCCTGGGGGACTGCTGAAGCTTTCTTT
CDR3 protein: CAWGTAEAFF
J gene: TRBJ1-1
clone size: .
D gene: .
V gene: TRBV30

CDR3 DNA: TGTGCCAGCAGCTTCGAGGTTAGCAATCAGCCCCAGCATTTT
CDR3 protein: CASSFEVSNQPQHF
J gene: TRBJ1-5
clone size: .
D gene: .
V gene: TRBV7-8

CDR3 DNA: TGTGCCAGCCGCCCTTCAGGTAACGCGGGGGAAGAGACCCAGTACTTC
CDR3 protein: CASRPSGNAGEETQYF
J gene: TRBJ2-5
clone size: .
D gene: TRBD2
V gene: TRBV5-4

CDR3 DNA: TGTGCCAGCAGCGCCGGGACAGGTGTCTCTGGAAACACCATATATTTT
CDR3 protein: CASSAGTGVSGNTIYF
J gene: TRBJ1-3
clone size: .
D gene: TRBD1
V gene: TRBV7-9

CDR3 DNA: TGCAGCGTCGACAAGTGGACTAGCGGGAGTTACGAGCAGTACTTC
CDR3 protein: CSVDKWTSGSYEQYF
J gene: TRBJ2-7
clone size: .
D gene: TRBD2
V gene: TRBV29-1

CDR3 DNA: TGTGCCATCAGTGACCCTTATGACAGGGTTGGGAACACTGAAGCTTTCTTT
CDR3 protein: CAISDPYDRVGNTEAFF
J gene: TRBJ1-1
clone size: .
D gene: TRBD1
V gene: TRBV10-3

CDR3 DNA: TGTGCCAGCAGCGAGGGACAGGGCGGGGTCTATGGCTACACCTTC
CDR3 protein: CASSEGQGGVYGYTF
J gene: TRBJ1-2
clone size: .
D gene: TRBD1
V gene: TRBV9

CDR3 DNA: TGTGCCAGCAGCCAAGACACAGGGCCGAGATTCTCTGGGGCCAACGTCCTGACTTTC
CDR3 protein: CASSQDTGPRFSGANVLTF
J gene: TRBJ2-6
clone size: .
D gene: .
V gene: TRBV4-2

CDR3 DNA: TGTGCCAGCAGTTTAGGCCAGAATCAGCCCCAGCATTTT
CDR3 protein: CASSLGQNQPQHF
J gene: TRBJ1-5
clone size: .
D gene: .
V gene: TRBV27